The next 18 T cell receptor beta chains were all read from a single sample in a study of response to subunit inactivated influenza vaccine. TCRdb used MiXCR to reprocess the RT-PCR reads, holding one entry per CDR3 protein. The sample carries more than 150,000 distinct CDR3 sequences, approximately 8.7% recorded once. This specimen was non-naive T cells sorted from PBMCs, taken on the day of vaccination. These receptors were taken from a man between 45 and 60 years old who received an inactivated influenza vaccine.

At least ten counts were recorded for this clonotype. V usage is TRBV2 and J usage is TRBJ2-1; 8 bases fit TRBD2. The CDR3 has 14 residues. J was trimmed by 6 bases and V by 7 bases; bases with no gene match: 8. From germline, CDR1 is SNHLY and CDR2 FYNNEI. Written as DNA, the CDR3 is TGTGCCAGCATTGTGGACCGGGGGGGCAATGAGCAGTTCTTC. It yields the protein CASIVDRGGNEQFF.

This clonotype has a count of ten or more. This sequence joins TRBV9 and TRBJ1-2, with 8 bases aligning to TRBD1. The germline CDR1 and CDR2 sequences are SGDLS and YYNGEE. V lost 0 bases, J lost 4 bases, and 5 bases stayed unmatched. The CDR3 sequence is 15 residues long. CDR3 in DNA: TGTGCCAGCAGCGTAGAGCCACAGGGGGGCTATGGCTACACCTTC. Protein: CASSVEPQGGYGYTF.

This clonotype was observed at least ten times. This chain links TRBV20-1 with TRBJ2-2, with D possibly matching TRBD2 (6 bases). CDR3 length equals 14 residues. Trimming stripped 4 bases from V and 1 base from J, with 10 bases between. CDR1 is DFQATT and CDR2 is SNEGSKA in the germline V gene (reference sequence). The CDR3, as DNA: TGCAGTGCTATCCGGGGGAGGAACACCGGGGAGCTGTTTTTT. This codes for CSAIRGRNTGELFF.

This clonotype was counted a few times. The gene calls are TRBV5-6 and TRBJ2-7, with TRBD2 matching over 7 bases. Per germline, CDR1 SGHDT and CDR2 YYEEEE. With 4 bases clipped from V and 2 bases from J, the junction kept 6 bases outside the gene matches. This CDR3 is 14 amino acids long. The CDR3 sequence: CASSLGTTTYEQYF. Written as DNA, the CDR3 is TGTGCCAGCAGCCTTGGGACTACCACCTACGAGCAGTACTTC. Based on the CDR3 plus reference TRBV5-6 and TRBJ2-7, the full variable domain is DAGVTQSPTHLIKTRGQQVTLRCSPKSGHDTVSWYQQALGQGPQFIFQYYEEEERQRGNFPDRFSGHQFPNYSSELNVNALLLGDSALYLCASSLGTTTYEQYFGPGTRLTVT.

A note on this clonotype: The junction departs from germline at one end; a sequencing error may be responsible. V usage is TRBV5-1 and J usage is TRBJ2-2; 9 bases are a match to TRBD1. Germline values: CDR1 SGHRS, CDR2 YFSETQ. This CDR3 region has 16 residues. Written as DNA, the CDR3 is TGCGCCAGCAGCTCCAGACAGGGGGGCGGCACCAGGGAGCTGTTTTTT. Translation gives CASSSRQGGGTRELFF.

This clonotype was observed a few times. V gene TRBV4-3 combines with J gene TRBJ2-7, with D possibly matching TRBD2 (5 bases). V was pared by 4 bases and J by 3 bases, with 19 bases between. Germline V gene data show CDR1 as LGHNA and CDR2 as YSLEER. CDR3 length: 16 amino acids. The CDR3 loop reads CASSRTYTFSNYEQYF. In DNA form, the CDR3 reads TGCGCCAGCAGCCGGACTTACACCTTCTCTAACTACGAGCAGTACTTC.

About this clonotype: This may be a read error, as it is one base from a much larger clone. The genes are TRBV12-3 or TRBV12-4 and TRBJ2-2; weak D call: TRBD2 (5 bases). The CDR3 consists of 14 residues. The CDR3, as DNA: TGTGCCAGCAGTCTCACAACGGGCACCGGGGAGCTGTATTTT. It specifies CASSLTTGTGELYF.

This rearrangement joins TRBV3-1 to TRBJ1-6, with no clear D. The CDR3 consists of 13 residues. The germline V gene has CDR1 LGHDT and CDR2 YNNKEL (reference sequence). Trimming cost V 1 base and J 10 bases, with 8 bases left between them. CDR3 region: CASSQGSNSPLHF. In DNA, the CDR3 is TGTGCCAGCAGCCAAGGGAGTAACTCACCCCTCCACTTT.

Only a few counts were recorded for this clonotype. V usage is TRBV19 and J usage is TRBJ2-1; 8 bases are shared with TRBD2. This CDR3 comprises 15 residues. CDR1 is LNHDA, CDR2 SQIVND, per germline (reference sequence). With 3 bases clipped from V and 4 bases from J, the junction kept 5 bases outside the gene matches. In DNA form, the CDR3 reads TGTGCCAGTAGTATCAGCGGGAGTGGGTACAATGAGCAGTTCTTC. Its translation: CASSISGSGYNEQFF.

This clonotype was seen a handful of times. The chain couples TRBV20-1 to TRBJ2-1, with 9 bases aligning to TRBD2. CDR1 and CDR2 (germline): DFQATT, SNEGSKA (reference sequence). The CDR3 is made up of 14 amino acids. The V gene end was trimmed by 2 bases and the J gene end by 7 bases; junction bases not matched to a gene: 6. The CDR3 loop reads CSARKASGINEQFF. CDR3 DNA: TGCAGTGCTAGAAAGGCTAGCGGGATAAATGAGCAGTTCTTC.

This chain links TRBV4-1 with TRBJ2-2; D perhaps matches TRBD1 (5 bases). V was cut by 6 bases and J by 5 bases, with 16 bases left in between. Germline CDR1 MGHRA, CDR2 YSYEKL. The CDR3 totals 15 residues. The CDR3 coding sequence is TGCGCCAGCAGAAGTCCAGGGCAGGGTACCGGGGAGCTGTTTTTT. It yields the protein CASRSPGQGTGELFF.

Remarks on this clonotype: A read error may be the cause here, since a much bigger clone is one base away. The chain links TRBV6-2 or TRBV6-3 to TRBJ2-3; D gene uncertain. Germline V CDR1 and CDR2: MNHEY, SVGEGT. This CDR3 has 13 residues. In DNA, the CDR3 is TGTGCCCGCAGTTACTCAGGAGTAGATACGCAGTATTTT. Its translation: CARSYSGVDTQYF.

This clonotype was detected a few times. V and J are TRBV28 and TRBJ2-7, with D possibly matching TRBD1 (6 bases). The V gene's germline CDR1 is MDHEN and CDR2 SYDVKM. The CDR3 is made up of 15 amino acids. V gave up 3 bases and J gave up 5 bases, with 17 bases separating them. The CDR3 spells CASSLAPVPGDEQYF. CDR3 bases: TGTGCCAGCAGTTTGGCCCCGGTCCCAGGGGACGAGCAGTACTTC.

The chain links TRBV6-1 to TRBJ2-3; 9 bases are shared with TRBD1. Trimming removed 4 bases from V and 1 base from J; junction bases left unmatched: 6. The CDR3 totals 16 residues. Germline values: CDR1 MNHNS, CDR2 SASEGT. As DNA, the CDR3 is TGTGCCAGCAGTGGCTCCAGGACAGGGGGCACAGATACGCAGTATTTT. It is translated as CASSGSRTGGTDTQYF.

CDR3 sequence (DNA): TGCAGTGCTAGAAAACTAGCGGGTACAAATGAGCAGTTCTTC. Protein product: CSARKLAGTNEQFF. The gene calls are TRBV20-1 and TRBJ2-1, with 9 bases aligning to TRBD2. The length of the CDR3 is 14 residues. V lost 2 bases to trimming and J lost 7 bases; unmatched junction nucleotides: 6. Per germline, CDR1 DFQATT and CDR2 SNEGSKA (reference sequence).

This clonotype was picked up a small number of times. The chain carries TRBV28 and TRBJ2-1; 15 bases are shared with TRBD2. The ends lost 6 bases at V and 6 bases at J; junction bases unmatched: 12. From germline, CDR1 is MDHEN and CDR2 SYDVKM. The CDR3 totals 18 residues. Here the CDR3 DNA reads TGTGCCAGCAGGGGAACCGGCGGGACTAGCGGGGGGCGCAATGAGCAGTTCTTC. Its translation is CASRGTGGTSGGRNEQFF.

This clonotype was observed at least ten times. The chain is built from TRBV12-3 or TRBV12-4 and TRBJ1-4, with 7 bases that match TRBD1. The CDR3 totals 13 residues. V trimming: 9 bases; J trimming: 7 bases; junction bases outside the gene matches: 8. The CDR3 here is CASTTGQGEKLFF. The CDR3 DNA is TGTGCCAGTACGACAGGGCAGGGTGAAAAACTGTTTTTT.

The rearrangement uses TRBV18 and TRBJ2-6; TRBD1 matches at 8 bases. The CDR3 is made up of 18 amino acids. CDR1 and CDR2 (germline): KGHSH, LQKENI. Trimming at V came to 8 bases and at J to 1 base, leaving 13 bases not matched to a gene. CDR3: CASTIRDRRQSGANVLTF. CDR3 nucleotides: TGTGCCAGCACAATCCGGGACAGGAGGCAATCTGGGGCCAACGTCCTGACTTTC.